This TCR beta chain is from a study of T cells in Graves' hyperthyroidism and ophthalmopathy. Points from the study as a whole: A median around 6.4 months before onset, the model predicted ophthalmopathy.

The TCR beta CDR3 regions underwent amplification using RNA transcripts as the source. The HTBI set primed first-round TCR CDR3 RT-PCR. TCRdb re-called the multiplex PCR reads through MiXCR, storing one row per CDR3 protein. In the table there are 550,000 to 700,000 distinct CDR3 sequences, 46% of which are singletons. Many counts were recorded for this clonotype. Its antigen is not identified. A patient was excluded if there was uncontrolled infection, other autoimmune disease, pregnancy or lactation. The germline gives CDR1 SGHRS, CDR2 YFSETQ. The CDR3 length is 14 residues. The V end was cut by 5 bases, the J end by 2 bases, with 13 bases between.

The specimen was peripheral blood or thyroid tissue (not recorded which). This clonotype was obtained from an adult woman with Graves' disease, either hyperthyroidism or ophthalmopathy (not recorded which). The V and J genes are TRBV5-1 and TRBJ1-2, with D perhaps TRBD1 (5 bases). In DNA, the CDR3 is TGCGCCAGCAGAAGAGGGACTTTCAACTATGGCTACACCTTC. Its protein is CASRRGTFNYGYTF.